The clone carrying this TCR beta chain was counted a few times. The antigen is undetermined. Together with a sample-barcoded 5' primer, a J-beta primer mix was included in a second PCR lasting about 6 to 11 cycles. Each of the samples gave a minimum of 2.5 million paired-end reads that contained CDR3. TCRdb fed the 5' RACE reads into MiXCR, producing one record per CDR3 protein. The sample records approximately 820,000 distinct CDR3 sequences, 40% to 50% being singletons. The source of the sample is a study of blood T cells in healthy people across ages. Study observations and caveats: Per million T cells, the diversity of TCR beta decreased roughly linearly as age advanced.

Trimming left V 5 bases short and J 0 bases short, with 23 bases between. This CDR3 has 19 residues. The clonotype was recovered from a man between 60 and 75 years old in good health. The sequenced material came from blood. The rearrangement uses TRBV12-3 or TRBV12-4 and TRBJ2-1; TRBD2 might be the D (7 bases). The CDR3 bases are TGTGCCAGCAGTGCGCTTGGTGGGGGGGCCCGAGCCTCCTACAATGAGCAGTTCTTC. Its translation: CASSALGGGARASYNEQFF.